The clone carrying this TCR beta chain was observed at least ten times. Antigen specificity is unknown. Exclusion followed for patients with uncontrolled infection, other autoimmune disease, pregnancy or lactation. Amplified regions were TCR beta CDR3 sequences from RNA transcripts. A first-round RT-PCR of the TCR CDR3 used the HTBI primer set. One entry per CDR3 protein results from TCRdb running MiXCR on the multiplex PCR reads. The sample holds about 270,000 distinct CDR3 sequences; approximately 24% are singletons and the top ten take around 32%. The record originates from a study of T cells in Graves' hyperthyroidism and ophthalmopathy. About the research overall: Peripheral blood draws took place at initial diagnosis, ahead of any treatment. Study results and caveats: The majority of expanded thyroid clonotypes above 0.001 also appeared in blood.

Specimen: blood. The sequence was obtained from a woman aged 40 to 55 with Graves' ophthalmopathy.

This chain's CDR3 is CASSTAPGILGETQYF. The CDR3 DNA sequence: TGTGCCAGCAGTACCGCGCCGGGGATTTTGGGAGAGACCCAGTACTTC. This chain uses TRBV6-5 with TRBJ2-5; weak D call: TRBD2 (5 bases). Germline loops: CDR1 MNHEY, CDR2 SVGAGI. V was cut by 5 bases and J by 4 bases, with 20 bases left in between. The CDR3 consists of 16 residues.